This entry describes one T cell receptor (beta chain). Assay: immunoSEQ multiplex PCR; the TCRdb copy retains only in-frame clones and omits some. The data hold approximately 150,000 clones, with 88% observed a single time. The CDR3 is 15 amino acids. CDR1 is SNHLY, CDR2 FYNNEI, per germline. The ends were cut back, 1 base at V and 8 bases at J, with 17 bases in the middle. This sample was taken from a study of blood T cell repertoires in COVID-19. Seattle's enrolled individuals joined amid active infection and were then monitored longitudinally. V and J are TRBV2 and TRBJ1-2; perhaps TRBD1 as D (5 bases). The sequence was collected from a human donor with COVID-19, enrolled during active disease. The donor label of this sample is uncertain. The sample consisted of peripheral blood. CDR3 bases: TGTGCCAGCAGTGAAGGTGGGGCACCCCTTGGGGGCTACACCTTC. Translating it yields CASSEGGAPLGGYTF.